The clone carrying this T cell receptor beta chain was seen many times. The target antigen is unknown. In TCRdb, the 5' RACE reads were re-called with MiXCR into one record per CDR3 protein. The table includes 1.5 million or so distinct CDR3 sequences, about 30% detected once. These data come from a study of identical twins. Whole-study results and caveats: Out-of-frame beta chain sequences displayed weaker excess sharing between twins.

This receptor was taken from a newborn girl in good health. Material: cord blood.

The CDR3 bases are TGCAGTGCTACCCGTAGCGGGGTGGAAGATACGCAGTATTTT. The encoded protein is CSATRSGVEDTQYF. The gene calls are TRBV20-1 and TRBJ2-3; 8 nucleotides agree with TRBD2. Germline trimming cut 4 bases from V and 5 bases from J; bases unmatched to any gene: 8. Germline V lookup: CDR1 DFQATT, CDR2 SNEGSKA (reference sequence). This CDR3 is 14 amino acids long.